This T cell receptor beta chain was recorded in a study of T cells in Graves' hyperthyroidism and ophthalmopathy. Study-wide results and caveats: The model made its ophthalmopathy prediction, and onset followed a median roughly 6.5 months later. Peripheral blood also featured most of the thyroid clonotypes expanded above 0.001.

The CDR3 has 13 amino acids. Germline V gives CDR1 DFQATT, CDR2 SNEGSKA (reference sequence). Trimming stripped 6 bases from V and 3 bases from J, with 12 bases between. There are many counts of this clonotype. The antigen remains unidentified. Among ophthalmopathy patients, the Clinical Activity Score reached at least 3, the NOSPECS grade reached at least 4, and duration remained under 3 months. Not enrolled were patients with uncontrolled infection, other autoimmune disease, pregnancy or lactation. The source material, RNA transcripts, was used to amplify TCR beta CDR3 regions. RT-PCR in the first round (using the HTBI primer set) targeted the TCR CDR3. TCRdb reanalysed the multiplex PCR reads using MiXCR and keeps one entry per CDR3 protein. The sample carries 330,000 or so distinct CDR3 sequences, about a sixth recorded once.

Sequences were obtained from blood. The sequence was obtained from a woman in her forties with Graves' ophthalmopathy. V is TRBV20-1 and J is TRBJ1-5; D is possibly TRBD1 (6 bases). The CDR3 bases are TGCAGTGCATGGCAGGGGATCAATCAGCCCCAGCATTTT. This codes for CSAWQGINQPQHF.